This TCR beta chain was sequenced during a study of blood T cell repertoires in COVID-19. This clone was found once. The CDR3 runs 14 residues. The V and J ends lost 0 bases and 0 bases respectively, with 6 bases between them. Germline CDR1 KGHSH, CDR2 LQKENI. Under the authors' procedure: How many nucleated cells were present was estimated from reference gene primer amplification. TCRdb keeps only in-frame clones here, not all; method: immunoSEQ multiplex PCR. The DNA gave D and trimming, while V, J and clone size come from that table. The sample includes tens of thousands of clones, about 85% of them seen just once.

This chain joins TRBV18 and TRBJ2-7; D ambiguous. This TCR came from a man in his fifties or sixties with COVID-19, enrolled during active disease. Specimen: peripheral blood. The CDR3 coding sequence is TGTGCCAGCTCACCACCGACTGGCTCCTACGAGCAGTACTTC. Residues: CASSPPTGSYEQYF.